The sequence of this T cell receptor beta chain was determined in a study of CD8 T cells in Susac syndrome. Study summary: Intravenous immunoglobulin alone or corticosteroids were being given to patients with Susac syndrome at blood draw, unless they were therapy-naive. Findings of the study overall: Total CD8+ and CD8+ TEMRA repertoires contained 15 to 20 and five Susac-specific public clones, respectively.

RNA in amounts of about 0.5 to 1 ug was reverse transcribed with random hexamers. TCRdb recomputed calls from the immunoSEQ multiplex PCR reads with MiXCR, one row per CDR3 protein. Of approximately 57,000 distinct CDR3 sequences in the sample, 95% are singletons; the top ten hold 0.75%. The germline V gene has CDR1 DFQATT and CDR2 SNEGSKA (reference sequence). The CDR3 contains 10 residues. V lost 6 bases, J lost 8 bases, and 10 bases lay in between. From blood CD8+ and CD4+ T cells, the TCR beta chain was sequenced. CD8+ and CD4+ T cells were negatively isolated; TEMRA cells were FACS-enriched. A remark on this clonotype: Its antigen is undetermined.

The material sequenced was CD8+ T cells from PBMCs. This rearrangement joins TRBV20-1 to TRBJ2-5; a possible D gene is TRBD2 (5 bases). The TCR originated in a human donor with Susac syndrome. The CDR3 loop is CSAHGGTQYF. Written as DNA, the CDR3 is TGCAGTGCCCACGGAGGCACCCAGTACTTC.